This T cell receptor beta chain came from a study of T cells in Graves' hyperthyroidism and ophthalmopathy. General study results and limits: Through a model of 13 V-J features, ophthalmopathy was separated from stable hyperthyroidism. Most expanded thyroid clonotypes above 0.001 also appeared in blood.

Amplified TCR beta CDR3 regions came from RNA transcripts. First-round RT-PCR with HTBI primers amplified the TCR CDR3 region. Via MiXCR, TCRdb re-called the multiplex PCR reads, giving one row per CDR3 protein. In the table there are about 660,000 distinct CDR3 sequences, approximately 42% of which are singletons. Germline CDR1 is SQVTM and CDR2 is ANQGSEA. The CDR3 spans 10 residues. V was clipped by 8 bases and J by 4 bases, with 8 bases between them. This clonotype was seen a single time. Its antigen is unknown. The genes are TRBV29-1 and TRBJ1-1, with D perhaps TRBD1 (6 bases). The TCR originated in an adult man with Graves' disease, either hyperthyroidism or ophthalmopathy (not recorded which). The sample was peripheral blood or thyroid tissue (not recorded which). For the CDR3, the DNA is TGCAGCAACAGGGTCACTGAAGCTTTCTTT. As protein: CSNRVTEAFF.